A selection of T cell receptor beta chains follows, all from one sample in a study of CD8 T cells in ankylosing spondylitis. From the 5' RACE reads, TCRdb called clonotypes with MiXCR, one entry per CDR3 protein. The sample lists roughly 440,000 distinct CDR3 sequences; roughly a sixth were seen once. Material: blood, either unsorted or a sorted T cell fraction (not recorded which). These receptors were taken from a male donor with ankylosing spondylitis. CDR3s include the opening cysteine and the closing phenylalanine or tryptophan. The D gene is left open where the match is weak. Clone size is not always given. Where it is, it says once, few, many or a class for expanded clones.

>TRBJ2-3|TRBV5-1|TRBD1|many
CASSSMDRFADTQYF
TGCGCCAGCAGCTCTATGGACAGGTTCGCAGATACGCAGTATTTT
>TRBJ1-6|TRBV6-1|NA|NA
CASSEVLPTLHF
TGTGCCAGCAGTGAAGTCCTTCCGACCCTCCACTTT
>TRBJ2-6|TRBV7-2|NA|NA
CASRLRSGSGANVLTF
TGTGCCAGCAGATTACGATCAGGCTCTGGGGCCAACGTCCTGACTTTC
>TRBJ2-1|TRBV28|TRBD2|few
CASSSSNFAGVSYNEQFF
TGTGCCAGCAGTTCGAGCAACTTCGCGGGAGTATCCTACAATGAGCAGTTCTTC
>TRBJ1-2|TRBV12-5|TRBD1|NA
CASGSNSGGFGYTF
TGTGCTAGTGGTTCCAACTCAGGGGGCTTTGGCTACACCTTC
>TRBJ1-5|TRBV12-3/TRBV12-4|TRBD1|NA
CASSFRGAGGRNQPQHF
TGTGCCAGCAGTTTCAGGGGGGCGGGGGGCCGCAATCAGCCCCAGCATTTT
>TRBJ1-5|TRBV28|NA|few
CASIFSRGSNQPQHF
TGTGCCAGCATTTTCTCCAGGGGAAGCAATCAGCCCCAGCATTTT
>TRBJ1-1|TRBV11-2|TRBD1|many
CASSGDRVVAFF
TGTGCCAGCAGCGGGGACAGGGTCGTAGCTTTCTTT
>TRBJ1-1|TRBV6-1|NA|NA
CASTEAGKNTEAFF
TGTGCCAGCACCGAGGCAGGAAAAAACACTGAAGCTTTCTTT
>TRBJ1-4|TRBV6-4|NA|NA
CARLIQDSSTNEKLFF
TGTGCCAGACTAATCCAAGACAGCTCAACTAATGAAAAACTGTTTTTT
>TRBJ1-5|TRBV10-3|NA|NA
CAISVDSSNQPQHF
TGTGCCATCAGTGTGGACAGTAGCAATCAGCCCCAGCATTTT
>TRBJ2-3|TRBV25-1|TRBD2|NA
CASSVGLAIRDTQYF
TGTGCCAGCAGTGTGGGACTAGCGATAAGAGATACGCAGTATTTT
>TRBJ1-4|TRBV6-5|NA|NA
CASSYEGGRKLFF
TGTGCCAGCAGTTACGAGGGGGGAAGAAAACTGTTTTTT
>TRBJ2-1|TRBV20-1|TRBD2|NA
CSFMGTSGRLSYNEQFF
TGCAGCTTCATGGGGACTAGCGGGAGATTATCCTACAATGAGCAGTTCTTC
>TRBJ1-2|TRBV5-1|NA|few
CASSAPGPEARGYTF
TGCGCCAGCAGTGCCCCCGGCCCGGAGGCGCGCGGCTACACCTTC
>TRBJ2-2|TRBV12-5|TRBD2|NA
CASGLGRGDHTGELFF
TGTGCTAGTGGTTTAGGACGGGGGGACCACACCGGGGAGCTGTTTTTT
>TRBJ2-7|TRBV18|NA|few
CASSPGGGFPYEQYF
TGTGCCAGCTCACCGGGGGGCGGCTTCCCATACGAGCAGTACTTC
>TRBJ2-7|TRBV28|TRBD1|few
CASRDRATTYEQYF
TGTGCCAGCAGGGACAGGGCTACTACCTACGAGCAGTACTTC
>TRBJ1-4|TRBV11-1|NA|few
CASSLDATNEKLFF
TGTGCCAGCAGCTTAGACGCAACTAATGAAAAACTGTTTTTT
>TRBJ1-2|TRBV20-1|TRBD1|NA
CSAGDRRKEGYTF
TGCAGTGCTGGGGACAGGCGAAAGGAGGGCTACACCTTC